This TCR beta chain was retrieved from a study of cytomegalovirus exposure and HLA in healthy donors. Sequenced by immunoSEQ multiplex PCR; TCRdb stores in-frame clones only, minus some. The table lists some 200,000 clones, more than 65% of them singletons, with roughly an eighth in the top ten. Study observations and caveats: It was found in a later analysis that first-cohort TCR clusters tended to co-occur in the 95 to 150 validation repertoires. Most TCR sequences were uncommon, yet certain public TCRs appeared in many donors. Researchers catalogued 160 or so TCR beta chains as cytomegalovirus-associated.

Remarks on this clone: The antigen is unknown.

The receptor was derived from a young woman in good health and CMV-seropositive. The sample comprised PBMCs.

This CDR3 reads CASSRGLNTEAFF. The CDR3 DNA reads TGTGCCAGTTCGCGTGGGCTGAACACTGAAGCTTTCTTT. The chain uses TRBV9 and TRBJ1-1; no firm D call. The CDR3 consists of 13 residues. The germline V gene encodes CDR1 SGDLS and CDR2 YYNGEE. V lost 8 bases and J 0 bases, leaving 11 bases between the germline ends.